A selection of T cell receptor beta chains follows, all from one sample in a study of CD8 T cells in Susac syndrome. TCRdb recomputed calls from the immunoSEQ multiplex PCR reads with MiXCR, one row per CDR3 protein. The table records 150,000 to 200,000 distinct CDR3 sequences, around 94% of them present only once. Sequenced input: CD4+ T cells from PBMCs. The receptors stem from a human donor in good health. CDR3s include the opening cysteine and the closing phenylalanine or tryptophan. Each record gives: CDR3 DNA, CDR3 protein, D gene, clone size, V gene, J gene. A D gene is named only where the DNA matches it firmly. Size is stated for part of the rows, as once, few or many counts, or as a class when the clone is expanded.

CDR3 DNA: TGTGCCATCAGTGAAGGAGGACGGGGGGGCCCATTCTTC
CDR3 protein: CAISEGGRGGPFF
D gene: TRBD2
clone size: once
V gene: TRBV10-3
J gene: TRBJ2-1

CDR3 DNA: TGTGCCAGCAGTTTAGATTGGGGACAGGGGAACACTGAAGCTTTCTTT
CDR3 protein: CASSLDWGQGNTEAFF
D gene: TRBD1
clone size: .
V gene: TRBV28
J gene: TRBJ1-1

CDR3 DNA: TGCAGCGTTGCCCCCACAGATACGCAGTATTTT
CDR3 protein: CSVAPTDTQYF
D gene: .
clone size: .
V gene: TRBV29-1
J gene: TRBJ2-3

CDR3 DNA: TGTGCCAGCAGCTACGGACGGCTAAGCTCCTACAATGAGCAGTTCTTC
CDR3 protein: CASSYGRLSSYNEQFF
D gene: .
clone size: .
V gene: TRBV14
J gene: TRBJ2-1

CDR3 DNA: TGTGCCAGCAGCACCACTTCCGTCACTGAAGCTTTCTTT
CDR3 protein: CASSTTSVTEAFF
D gene: .
clone size: .
V gene: TRBV7-9
J gene: TRBJ1-1

CDR3 DNA: TGTGCCAGTAGTATCCGGGACAGGGACAATCAGCCCCAGCATTTT
CDR3 protein: CASSIRDRDNQPQHF
D gene: TRBD1
clone size: .
V gene: TRBV19
J gene: TRBJ1-5

CDR3 DNA: TGTGCCAGCAGCAAGAAGTACAATGAGCAGTTCTTC
CDR3 protein: CASSKKYNEQFF
D gene: .
clone size: .
V gene: TRBV7-2
J gene: TRBJ2-1

CDR3 DNA: TGCAGTGCCCTAAATGCGGGGGCCCTTAGCGAGCAGTTCTTC
CDR3 protein: CSALNAGALSEQFF
D gene: .
clone size: once
V gene: TRBV20-1
J gene: TRBJ2-1

CDR3 DNA: TGCAGCGTTACGGGGGCAAACATTCAGTACTTC
CDR3 protein: CSVTGANIQYF
D gene: .
clone size: .
V gene: TRBV29-1
J gene: TRBJ2-4

CDR3 DNA: TGCGCCAGCAGCTTGGATTCTGGGGCCAACGTCCTGACTTTC
CDR3 protein: CASSLDSGANVLTF
D gene: .
clone size: .
V gene: TRBV5-1
J gene: TRBJ2-6

CDR3 DNA: TGCAGTGCTTCCGTGCAGGGCCACTATGGCTACACCTTC
CDR3 protein: CSASVQGHYGYTF
D gene: .
clone size: .
V gene: TRBV20-1
J gene: TRBJ1-2

CDR3 DNA: TGCGCCAGCAGCTTGCTAGGACCCACTGAGCAGTTCTTC
CDR3 protein: CASSLLGPTEQFF
D gene: .
clone size: .
V gene: TRBV5-1
J gene: TRBJ2-1

CDR3 DNA: TGCAGCGGTAGCGATACCCTCTCCTACGAGCAGTACTTC
CDR3 protein: CSGSDTLSYEQYF
D gene: .
clone size: .
V gene: TRBV29-1
J gene: TRBJ2-7

CDR3 DNA: TGCGCCAGCGACCCCGGAACCGGGACAGGGATTGGAAATTCACCCCTCCACTTT
CDR3 protein: CASDPGTGTGIGNSPLHF
D gene: TRBD1
clone size: .
V gene: TRBV5-1
J gene: TRBJ1-6

CDR3 DNA: TGTGCCAGCTCCGGACAGGGGGGCCCAGATACGCAGTATTTT
CDR3 protein: CASSGQGGPDTQYF
D gene: TRBD1
clone size: few
V gene: TRBV18
J gene: TRBJ2-3

CDR3 DNA: TGTGCCAGCAGAAGCGGGGGGGCCGCAGAGACCCAGTACTTC
CDR3 protein: CASRSGGAAETQYF
D gene: TRBD2
clone size: .
V gene: TRBV25-1
J gene: TRBJ2-5

CDR3 DNA: TGTGCCAGCTCACCACCGGGGACAGTCAACACTGAAGCTTTCTTT
CDR3 protein: CASSPPGTVNTEAFF
D gene: TRBD1
clone size: .
V gene: TRBV18
J gene: TRBJ1-1

CDR3 DNA: TGTGCCAGCAGCCAAGTCGGTAATTCACCCCTCCACTTT
CDR3 protein: CASSQVGNSPLHF
D gene: .
clone size: .
V gene: TRBV3-1
J gene: TRBJ1-6

CDR3 DNA: TGCAGCGTTACGGGACAGGGTAACACTGAAGCTTTCTTT
CDR3 protein: CSVTGQGNTEAFF
D gene: TRBD1
clone size: .
V gene: TRBV29-1
J gene: TRBJ1-1

CDR3 DNA: TGTGCCAGCAGTTTGGGGGGGGACAACTATGGCTACACCTTC
CDR3 protein: CASSLGGDNYGYTF
D gene: .
clone size: .
V gene: TRBV28
J gene: TRBJ1-2

CDR3 DNA: TGTGCCAGCAGCCCTACTAGCGGTGCAGGCGGTCAGTACTTC
CDR3 protein: CASSPTSGAGGQYF
D gene: TRBD2
clone size: .
V gene: TRBV12-3/TRBV12-4
J gene: TRBJ2-7

CDR3 DNA: TGTGCCTGGAGTCGAACTAGCTGGGATGAGCAGTTCTTC
CDR3 protein: CAWSRTSWDEQFF
D gene: .
clone size: .
V gene: TRBV30
J gene: TRBJ2-1

CDR3 DNA: TGTGCCAGCAGCGCCCTAAGCGCGGAGACCCAGTACTTC
CDR3 protein: CASSALSAETQYF
D gene: .
clone size: .
V gene: TRBV9
J gene: TRBJ2-5

CDR3 DNA: TGTGCCAGCAGCCAAGAAGCAGCGGGGCAACAAGAGACCCAGTACTTC
CDR3 protein: CASSQEAAGQQETQYF
D gene: TRBD2
clone size: .
V gene: TRBV3-1
J gene: TRBJ2-5

CDR3 DNA: TGTGCCAGCAGTCCGACAGGGACCGGCGGCTACACCTTC
CDR3 protein: CASSPTGTGGYTF
D gene: TRBD1
clone size: .
V gene: TRBV27
J gene: TRBJ1-2

CDR3 DNA: TGTGCCAGCAGGACAATAAGGGAGTCGCGGAACACCGGGGAGCTGTTTTTT
CDR3 protein: CASRTIRESRNTGELFF
D gene: .
clone size: .
V gene: TRBV27
J gene: TRBJ2-2

CDR3 DNA: TGTGCCTGGAGTAAGGCTAGCGGGGCAGATACGCAGTATTTT
CDR3 protein: CAWSKASGADTQYF
D gene: TRBD2
clone size: .
V gene: TRBV30
J gene: TRBJ2-3

CDR3 DNA: TGTGCCAGCAGTTTAACGGCTAGCGGGGACCAAGAGACCCAGTACTTC
CDR3 protein: CASSLTASGDQETQYF
D gene: TRBD2
clone size: .
V gene: TRBV28
J gene: TRBJ2-5

CDR3 DNA: TGCGCCAGCAGCCAGAGACAGGGCCCCTACGAGCAGTACTTC
CDR3 protein: CASSQRQGPYEQYF
D gene: TRBD1
clone size: .
V gene: TRBV4-3
J gene: TRBJ2-7

CDR3 DNA: TGTGCCACCCAAGCCGTGAACACTGAAGCTTTCTTT
CDR3 protein: CATQAVNTEAFF
D gene: .
clone size: .
V gene: TRBV2
J gene: TRBJ1-1

CDR3 DNA: TGCGCCAGCAGCCAAGTTGACGGGGCCACAGATACGCAGTATTTT
CDR3 protein: CASSQVDGATDTQYF
D gene: .
clone size: .
V gene: TRBV4-3
J gene: TRBJ2-3

CDR3 DNA: TGTGCCAGTAGTTATTCAGGCACTCCAGGGGAAAAACTGTTTTTT
CDR3 protein: CASSYSGTPGEKLFF
D gene: .
clone size: .
V gene: TRBV19
J gene: TRBJ1-4

CDR3 DNA: TGTGCCAGCTCACCTCGAAGAGGGGAGAATGAGCAGTTCTTC
CDR3 protein: CASSPRRGENEQFF
D gene: .
clone size: once
V gene: TRBV18
J gene: TRBJ2-1

CDR3 DNA: TGTGCCAGCCGGGGACAGGGGAGCAGAAAACTGTTTTTT
CDR3 protein: CASRGQGSRKLFF
D gene: TRBD1
clone size: .
V gene: TRBV12-3/TRBV12-4
J gene: TRBJ1-4

CDR3 DNA: TGTGCCAGCAGTTCTGACACGGACGTGACCCAGTACTTC
CDR3 protein: CASSSDTDVTQYF
D gene: .
clone size: .
V gene: TRBV28
J gene: TRBJ2-5

CDR3 DNA: TGCAGCGTCGGCATCGGGGGTGGGACAGATACGCAGTATTTT
CDR3 protein: CSVGIGGGTDTQYF
D gene: .
clone size: .
V gene: TRBV29-1
J gene: TRBJ2-3